This TCR beta chain was identified during a study of graft-versus-host responses after intestinal transplantation. The method was immunoSEQ multiplex PCR; TCRdb's version includes in-frame clones alone and lacks a portion of them. Of some 130,000 clones listed, 85% to 95% are singletons. Whole-study findings and limits: Analysis identified GvH clones in recipient marrow, with some appearing first in ileum or blood.

To note about this clone: Its antigen remains unknown.

The CDR3 is made up of 16 amino acids. Trimming removed 4 bases from V and 5 bases from J, with 20 bases in between. The V gene's germline CDR1 is SEHNR and CDR2 FQNEAQ (reference sequence). The starting material was unstimulated CD4+ T cells sorted from spleen or lymph node cells, obtained before intestinal transplant. The TCR sequence derives from a human donor who received an intestinal transplant. J is TRBJ2-5 and V is TRBV7-9, with D perhaps TRBD2 (6 bases). The CDR3 loop is CASSSNLGDFKETQYF. CDR3 nucleotides: TGTGCCAGCAGCTCGAATTTAGGGGACTTTAAGGAGACCCAGTACTTC.